The 28 T cell receptor beta chains listed next were all sequenced from one sample in a study of tumor-infiltrating lymphocytes in localized non-small cell lung cancer. The table came from immunoSEQ multiplex PCR; TCRdb's copy has only in-frame clones and leaves some out. The table lists about 7,400 clones, approximately 80% of them singletons. Sequenced sample: uninvolved lung tissue not adjacent to the tumor. The origin of the receptors is a human donor with non-small cell lung cancer.

This clone appeared a few times. The chain is built from TRBV11-3 and TRBJ2-7; D gene unclear. This CDR3 is 14 amino acids long. Germline assignment: CDR1 SGHNT and CDR2 YENEEA. Trimming left V 0 bases short and J 3 bases short, with 9 bases between. The CDR3 region has the DNA TGTGCCAGCAGCTTAGACGGGTCTGGCTACGAGCAGTACTTC. This codes for CASSLDGSGYEQYF.

V is TRBV28 and J is TRBJ2-7; D is possibly TRBD2 (6 bases). The germline V gene has CDR1 MDHEN and CDR2 SYDVKM. This CDR3 has 15 amino acids. Trimming pared 3 bases from V and 0 bases from J, leaving 12 bases between. CDR3 sequence: CASSFGGSSSYEQYF. The DNA for the CDR3 is TGTGCCAGCAGTTTCGGGGGTTCAAGCTCCTACGAGCAGTACTTC.

The V gene is TRBV20-1, the J gene TRBJ2-5; maybe TRBD1 (6 bases). The CDR3 has 11 residues. V was trimmed by 7 bases and J by 1 base, leaving 7 bases between them. Germline assignment: CDR1 DFQATT and CDR2 SNEGSKA (reference sequence). The CDR3 here is CSGQVQETQYF. CDR3 nucleotides: TGCAGTGGACAGGTCCAAGAGACCCAGTACTTC.

The chain uses TRBV5-1 and TRBJ1-1; perhaps TRBD1 as D (6 bases). The CDR3 covers 16 residues. V lost 0 bases to trimming and J lost 0 bases, with 12 bases between them. Germline V gene sequence: CDR1 SGHRS, CDR2 YFSETQ. The CDR3 DNA reads TGCGCCAGCAGCTTGGGGACAGATGGCCTGAACACTGAAGCTTTCTTT. Protein product: CASSLGTDGLNTEAFF.

The genes are TRBV2 and TRBJ2-7; 7 bases align to TRBD1. The CDR3 has 13 amino acids. The trim removed 7 bases at V and 1 base at J, leaving 4 bases unmatched. Per the germline V gene, CDR1 is SNHLY and CDR2 is FYNNEI. This CDR3 is CASTYRGSYEQYF. CDR3 nucleotide sequence: TGTGCCAGCACCTACAGGGGATCCTACGAGCAGTACTTC.

The chain couples TRBV28 to TRBJ1-1, with 10 bases fitting TRBD1. Germline CDR1 MDHEN, CDR2 SYDVKM. The CDR3 sequence is 14 residues long. The junction had 5 bases not matched to a gene; V was cut back by 4 bases and J by 6 bases. The CDR3 nucleotides read TGTGCCAGCAGTTCCGGACAGGGGGACTCTGAAGCTTTCTTT. This encodes CASSSGQGDSEAFF.

The rearrangement links TRBV5-1 to TRBJ2-7; 11 nucleotides match TRBD2. Germline CDR1 reads SGHRS; CDR2 reads YFSETQ. V shed 3 bases and J 4 bases; nucleotides not matched to a gene: 3. The length of the CDR3 is 14 residues. CDR3 sequence reads: CASSSTSGSYEQYF. Written as DNA, the CDR3 is TGCGCCAGCAGCTCCACTAGCGGGAGTTACGAGCAGTACTTC.

The V and J genes are TRBV28 and TRBJ2-3; no reliable D call. V lost 2 bases, J lost 0 bases, and 6 bases lay in between. This CDR3 region has 14 residues. The germline gives CDR1 MDHEN, CDR2 SYDVKM. CDR3 DNA: TGTGCCAGCAGTTTAAGCACTAGCACAGATACGCAGTATTTT. Translating gives CASSLSTSTDTQYF.

The chain's CDR3 is CASSTGGLNTEAFF. The CDR3 bases are TGTGCCAGCAGTACAGGGGGCTTGAACACTGAAGCTTTCTTT. The gene calls are TRBV11-3 and TRBJ1-1; 9 positions agree with TRBD1. The junction had 2 bases not matched to a gene; V was cut back by 6 bases and J by 0 bases. Germline V gene lookup returns CDR1 SGHNT and CDR2 YENEEA. The CDR3 contains 14 residues.

The rearrangement uses TRBV28 and TRBJ2-4; 11 bases match TRBD1. The CDR3 sequence is 15 residues long. Trimming removed 5 bases from V and 6 bases from J; junction bases left unmatched: 6. Germline V gene sequence: CDR1 MDHEN, CDR2 SYDVKM. For the CDR3, the DNA is TGTGCCAGCAGTCTGACCGGGACAGGGGGAAACATTCAGTACTTC. This codes for CASSLTGTGGNIQYF. The whole variable domain, remainder taken from reference TRBV28 and TRBJ2-4, is DVKVTQSSRYLVKRTGEKVFLECVQDMDHENMFWYRQDPGLGLRLIYFSYDVKMKEKGDIPEGYSVSREKKERFSLILESASTNQTSMYLCASSLTGTGGNIQYFGAGTRLSVL.

The CDR3: CASSLDRDGYTF. Written as DNA, the CDR3 is TGTGCCAGCAGTTTAGACAGGGATGGCTACACCTTC. This sequence joins TRBV28 and TRBJ1-2, with 7 bases aligning to TRBD1. The CDR3 totals 12 residues. After removal of 2 bases from V and 6 bases from J, the junction contained 0 bases not matched to a gene. CDR1 and CDR2 (germline): MDHEN, SYDVKM.

The rearrangement links TRBV7-2 to TRBJ2-3; 8 bases match TRBD1. Germline CDR1 is SGHTA and CDR2 is FQGNSA. Germline trimming cut 5 bases from V and 2 bases from J; bases unmatched to any gene: 3. This CDR3 contains 14 residues. In DNA, the CDR3 is TGTGCCAGCAGCCGACAGGGGTACACAGATACGCAGTATTTT. Translating gives CASSRQGYTDTQYF.

V is TRBV7-6 and J is TRBJ1-1, with 7 bases fitting TRBD1. The CDR3 loop spans 17 amino acids. Germline V lookup: CDR1 SGHVS, CDR2 FNYEAQ. V was clipped by 5 bases and J by 1 base; unmatched bases: 13. The CDR3 bases are TGTGCCAGCAGCCCCGGTACACCTACAGGGGCGAACACTGAAGCTTTCTTT. Its translation: CASSPGTPTGANTEAFF. Full variable domain (outside the CDR3, taken from reference TRBV7-6 and TRBJ1-1): GAGVSQSPRYKVTKRGQDVALRCDPISGHVSLYWYRQALGQGPEFLTYFNYEAQQDKSGLPNDRFSAERPEGSISTLTIQRTEQRDSAMYRCASSPGTPTGANTEAFFGQGTRLTVV.

The chain uses TRBV10-3 and TRBJ2-5; D is perhaps TRBD1 (6 bases). The CDR3 runs to 15 residues. CDR1 and CDR2 from the germline V gene are ENHRY and SYGVKD. The ends were cut back, 3 bases at V and 5 bases at J, with 16 bases in the middle. The CDR3 region has the DNA TGTGCCATCAGTGAAAGTGAAGGGGGTTTGGAGACCCAGTACTTC. Protein: CAISESEGGLETQYF.

This clone was detected only a few times. The chain recombines TRBV6-5 with TRBJ2-7; 7 bases are a match to TRBD2. V lost 0 bases to trimming and J lost 6 bases; unmatched junction nucleotides: 8. Per the germline V gene, CDR1 is MNHEY and CDR2 is SVGAGI. This CDR3 has 15 residues. The chain's CDR3 is CASSYSAGVGFEQYF. The CDR3 DNA follows: TGTGCCAGCAGTTACTCGGCGGGGGTGGGCTTCGAGCAGTACTTC.

In DNA form, the CDR3 reads TGTGCCAGCAGTTCCACCGTCCAGAACACCGGGGAGCTGTTTTTT. This codes for CASSSTVQNTGELFF. V is TRBV2 and J is TRBJ2-2; no clear D gene. V lost 5 bases and J lost 1, with 11 bases in between. This CDR3 comprises 15 residues. Per germline, CDR1 SNHLY and CDR2 FYNNEI.

This clone came up a few times. The chain has TRBV27 and TRBJ2-2, with D perhaps assigned TRBD1 or TRBD2 (6 bases each). The V end lost 6 bases, the J end lost 7 bases, and 24 bases lay between the germline ends. The germline V gene has CDR1 MNHEY and CDR2 SMNVEV (reference sequence). The CDR3 runs 17 residues. This CDR3 is CASRYYSQGGYGGELFF. In DNA form, the CDR3 reads TGTGCCAGCAGATATTACTCACAGGGAGGCTACGGCGGGGAGCTGTTTTTT.

This clone was detected only once. The genes are TRBV11-2 and TRBJ2-3, with D unclear. The CDR3 has 13 amino acids. Germline CDR1 is SGHAT and CDR2 is FQNNGV. V lost 6 bases and J 6 bases, leaving 13 bases between the germline ends. DNA of the CDR3: TGTGCCAGCAGTTCGCTGCCGGCGGATACGCAGTATTTT. As protein: CASSSLPADTQYF.

The rearrangement links TRBV27 to TRBJ2-3; 7 nucleotides agree with TRBD1. Germline V gene lookup returns CDR1 MNHEY and CDR2 SMNVEV (reference sequence). CDR3 length equals 14 residues. V shed 1 base, J shed 14 bases, and the junction held 12 bases outside the gene matches. CDR3 bases: TGTGCCAGCAGTTTATACAAGGGGGCGAACGCCGCGTATTTT. It codes for CASSLYKGANAAYF.

The J gene is TRBJ2-7, the V gene TRBV28; a weak D match, TRBD2 (6 bases). The CDR3 is 13 residues long. The germline V gene has CDR1 MDHEN and CDR2 SYDVKM. V lost 2 bases and J 6 bases, leaving 11 bases between the germline ends. The CDR3 nucleotides read TGTGCCAGCAGTTTAACTCCGGGGGTCGAGCAGTACTTC. This sequence encodes CASSLTPGVEQYF.

The count of this clone is one. J is TRBJ2-1 and V is TRBV5-4; D perhaps matches TRBD1 (5 bases). V lost 4 bases and J 0 bases, leaving 11 bases between the germline ends. In germline, CDR1 is SGHNT, CDR2 YYREEE (reference sequence). This CDR3 is built from 15 residues. CDR3 bases: TGTGCCAGCAGCGTGACAGCGAGCTCCTACAATGAGCAGTTCTTC. Residues: CASSVTASSYNEQFF. Together with reference TRBV5-4 and TRBJ2-1, the CDR3 gives the full variable domain: ETGVTQSPTHLIKTRGQQVTLRCSSQSGHNTVSWYQQALGQGPQFIFQYYREEENGRGNFPPRFSGLQFPNYSSELNVNALELDDSALYLCASSVTASSYNEQFFGPGTRLTVL.

The CDR3 here is CASSQGYGYGYTF. In nucleotides, the CDR3 is TGTGCCAGCAGCCAGGGGTATGGCTATGGCTACACCTTC. The chain carries TRBV7-9 and TRBJ1-2; tentatively, D is TRBD1 (6 bases). Trimming stripped 5 bases from V and 4 bases from J, with 11 bases between. Germline V CDR1 and CDR2: SEHNR, FQNEAQ (reference sequence). This CDR3 comprises 13 residues.

Here the CDR3 reads CAWSGGKIKPRAFF. In DNA, the CDR3 is TGTGCCTGGAGTGGGGGCAAAATTAAACCGAGGGCTTTCTTT. The chain uses TRBV30 and TRBJ1-1, with D perhaps TRBD1 (5 bases). Germline CDR1 reads GTSNPN; CDR2 reads SVGIG (reference sequence). V dropped 1 base and J dropped 11 bases, with 20 bases sitting between them. The CDR3 has 14 residues.

V gene TRBV5-4 combines with J gene TRBJ1-2, with TRBD1 identical over 7 bases. V dropped 7 bases and J dropped 5; count of bases not matched to a gene: 11. CDR3 length equals 14 residues. CDR1 is SGHNT and CDR2 is YYREEE in the germline V gene (reference sequence). Here the CDR3 reads CASRNRGIEYGYTF. The CDR3 DNA is TGTGCCAGCCGCAACAGGGGAATCGAGTATGGCTACACCTTC.

The chain recombines TRBV5-6 with TRBJ2-5, with 12 positions matching TRBD2. The CDR3 has 17 residues. The V gene end was trimmed by 0 bases and the J gene end by 2 bases; junction bases not matched to a gene: 5. Germline assignment: CDR1 SGHDT and CDR2 YYEEEE. The chain's CDR3 is CASSLGLAGGGQETQYF. CDR3 coding DNA: TGTGCCAGCAGCTTGGGGCTAGCGGGAGGGGGTCAAGAGACCCAGTACTTC.

This rearrangement joins TRBV6-5 to TRBJ2-5, with 8 positions matching TRBD2. V dropped 5 bases and J dropped 2; count of bases not matched to a gene: 7. The CDR3 runs 15 residues. Germline lookup yields CDR1 MNHEY and CDR2 SVGAGI. CDR3 DNA: TGTGCCAGCAGTGGAACCGGGACTAGTCAAGAGACCCAGTACTTC. This gives the protein CASSGTGTSQETQYF.

The chain combines TRBV15 with TRBJ2-5, with TRBD2 matching 8 bases. Germline V gene sequence: CDR1 LNHNV, CDR2 YYDKDF (reference sequence). With V trimmed by 3 bases and J by 0 bases, 6 bases remained unmatched. The CDR3 is 16 amino acids. The CDR3 bases are TGTGCCACCAGCAGGGGGGTAGCGGGGTACCAAGAGACCCAGTACTTC. Amino acids: CATSRGVAGYQETQYF.

The chain joins TRBV7-3 to TRBJ2-3, with D unresolved. Trimming removed 2 bases at V and 4 bases at J, with 7 bases between. This CDR3 region has 13 residues. Per germline, CDR1 SGHTA and CDR2 FQGTGA. The CDR3 protein is CASSLLGSDTQYF. CDR3 nucleotides: TGTGCCAGCAGCTTATTAGGCTCAGATACGCAGTATTTT.